These 18 T cell receptor beta chains were sequenced from one sample in a study of CD8 T cells in Susac syndrome. Random-hexamer reverse transcription was applied to roughly 0.45 to 1 ug RNA. MiXCR, run by TCRdb on the immunoSEQ multiplex PCR reads, gives a single entry per CDR3 protein. The table records 100,000 to 150,000 distinct CDR3 sequences, 90% to 95% of them present only once. Sequencing input: CD4+ T cells from PBMCs. The receptors originated from a human donor in good health.

The table lists this clonotype with a count of one. The chain has TRBV5-1 and TRBJ2-5; tentative D call: TRBD1 (6 bases). CDR1 is SGHRS, CDR2 YFSETQ, per germline. This CDR3 has 14 residues. Trimming took 2 bases from V and 2 from J, leaving 10 bases between them. The CDR3 loop is CASSFNQGQETQYF. The CDR3 bases are TGCGCCAGCAGCTTCAATCAGGGGCAAGAGACCCAGTACTTC.

The rearrangement links TRBV30 to TRBJ2-2; 8 bases match TRBD2. Per germline, CDR1 GTSNPN and CDR2 SVGIG (reference sequence). J gave up 1 base and V 3 bases, and 4 bases lay outside the gene matches. This CDR3 spans 15 amino acids. DNA of the CDR3: TGTGCCTGGAGCCCACTAGCGGTGAACACCGGGGAGCTGTTTTTT. This encodes CAWSPLAVNTGELFF.

This chain uses TRBV3-1 with TRBJ2-1, with 11 nucleotides matching TRBD1. CDR3 size: 17 residues. The ends lost 5 bases at V and 4 bases at J; junction bases unmatched: 10. Germline V CDR1 and CDR2: LGHDT, YNNKEL (reference sequence). CDR3 protein: CASSEGLGTGGYNEQFF. CDR3 sequence (DNA): TGTGCCAGCAGCGAAGGTCTTGGGACAGGGGGGTACAATGAGCAGTTCTTC.

This clonotype was found once. The chain combines TRBV20-1 with TRBJ2-5; D not resolved. The CDR3 runs to 14 residues. Germline lookup yields CDR1 DFQATT and CDR2 SNEGSKA (reference sequence). V gave up 4 bases and J gave up 7 bases, with 19 bases separating them. DNA for the CDR3: TGCAGTGCTAACGGTGCAGGAATCTCAGGGACCCAGTACTTC. It is translated as CSANGAGISGTQYF.

The gene calls are TRBV7-6 and TRBJ2-7; no reliable D call. The CDR3 length is 14 residues. Germline CDR1 reads SGHVS; CDR2 reads FNYEAQ. Between the trimmed V and J ends, which lost 5 bases and 1 base, there was a span of 12 bases. In DNA, the CDR3 is TGTGCCAGCAGCCTCCGATCGGGTTCCTACGAGCAGTACTTC. Translating it yields CASSLRSGSYEQYF.

This chain joins TRBV18 and TRBJ2-6; D call uncertain. This CDR3 has 14 amino acids. V lost 10 bases, J lost 1 base, and 11 bases lay in between. CDR1 and CDR2 from the germline V gene are KGHSH and LQKENI. CDR3 bases: TGTGCCATTAGTCGAGGTTCTGGGGCCAACGTCCTGACTTTC. This translates into CAISRGSGANVLTF. The variable domain in full, with the rest retrieved from reference TRBV18 and TRBJ2-6, is NAGVMQNPRHLVRRRGQEARLRCSPMKGHSHVYWYRQLPEEGLKFMVYLQKENIIDESGMPKERFSAEFPKEGPSILRIQQVVRGDSAAYFCAISRGSGANVLTFGAGSRLTVL.

The genes are TRBV25-1 and TRBJ2-1; TRBD2 matches 11 bases. CDR1 and CDR2 from the germline V gene are MGHDK and SYGVNS. V shed 2 bases and J 6 bases; nucleotides not matched to a gene: 6. The CDR3 length is 16 residues. CDR3 amino acids: CASSEGSGRAVNEQFF. DNA of the CDR3: TGTGCCAGCAGTGAAGGTAGCGGGAGGGCGGTCAATGAGCAGTTCTTC.

The gene calls are TRBV28 and TRBJ1-1, with 8 bases lining up with TRBD1. The CDR3 is 13 amino acids. Germline lookup yields CDR1 MDHEN and CDR2 SYDVKM. V lost 10 bases and J lost 5; bases outside the gene matches: 9. The CDR3 spells CAIADREETEAFF. In DNA form, the CDR3 reads TGTGCCATCGCGGACAGGGAAGAAACTGAAGCTTTCTTT.

This chain uses TRBV28 with TRBJ2-7; no clear D gene. Per germline, CDR1 MDHEN and CDR2 SYDVKM. Trimming cost V 2 bases and J 5 bases, with 7 bases left between them. The CDR3 consists of 12 residues. The CDR3 DNA is TGTGCCAGCAGTTTACGAGGAGACGAGCAGTACTTC. It yields the protein CASSLRGDEQYF.

The V and J genes are TRBV9 and TRBJ2-5; 9 nucleotides match TRBD2. This CDR3 comprises 16 residues. Unmatched junction bases numbered 4, after V lost 0 bases and J lost 1 base. CDR1 is SGDLS and CDR2 is YYNGEE in the germline V gene. The CDR3 bases are TGTGCCAGCAGCGTAGGTAGCGGGAGTACCCAAGAGACCCAGTACTTC. Its protein is CASSVGSGSTQETQYF.

The V gene is TRBV20-1, the J gene TRBJ2-5; 9 positions match TRBD2. CDR3 size: 16 residues. V lost 4 bases to trimming and J lost 4 bases; unmatched junction nucleotides: 13. Germline values: CDR1 DFQATT, CDR2 SNEGSKA (reference sequence). The CDR3 sequence: CSAIGLAQRGPETQYF. The CDR3 coding sequence is TGCAGTGCTATCGGACTAGCGCAAAGGGGCCCAGAGACCCAGTACTTC.

The chain combines TRBV5-6 with TRBJ2-7; no definite D call. The CDR3 length is 14 residues. V lost 2 bases to trimming and J lost 2 bases, with 11 bases between them. The germline CDR1 and CDR2 sequences are SGHDT and YYEEEE. CDR3 region: CASSFAGVAYEQYF. As DNA, the CDR3 is TGTGCCAGCAGCTTCGCTGGGGTAGCCTACGAGCAGTACTTC.

This chain joins TRBV15 and TRBJ2-5; 11 nucleotides agree with TRBD1. J was trimmed by 4 bases and V by 2 bases; bases with no gene match: 12. The CDR3 contains 18 residues. In germline, CDR1 is LNHNV, CDR2 YYDKDF (reference sequence). The CDR3 coding sequence is TGTGCCACCAGCAGATTGGGGACAGGGGGTAGGCTTCGAGAGACCCAGTACTTC. This gives the protein CATSRLGTGGRLRETQYF.

The rearrangement joins TRBV7-9 to TRBJ2-7; D unclear. The CDR3 is made up of 11 amino acids. The germline V gene has CDR1 SEHNR and CDR2 FQNEAQ (reference sequence). Trimming removed 5 bases at V and 7 bases at J, with 9 bases between. Written as DNA, the CDR3 is TGTGCCAGCAGCGCCACCTGGGAGCAGTACTTC. It is translated as CASSATWEQYF.

The CDR3 sequence: CASSSVGGSLYEQYF. CDR3 in DNA: TGTGCCAGCAGCTCGGTGGGAGGGAGTCTCTACGAGCAGTACTTC. V gene TRBV3-1 combines with J gene TRBJ2-7, with 7 bases matching TRBD2. The CDR3 loop spans 15 amino acids. Germline-derived CDR1 and CDR2 are LGHDT and YNNKEL (reference sequence). With V trimmed by 5 bases and J by 3 bases, 10 bases remained unmatched.

The genes are TRBV9 and TRBJ2-1; D unresolved. Per the germline V gene, CDR1 is SGDLS and CDR2 is YYNGEE. This CDR3 spans 11 amino acids. With 1 base removed from V and 7 bases from J, the gap between germline ends came to 3 bases. DNA for the CDR3: TGTGCCAGCAGCGTACAGAATGAGCAGTTCTTC. This translates into CASSVQNEQFF.

The CDR3 is CATSRRRDSNQPQHF. The CDR3 DNA is TGTGCCACCAGCCGGAGAAGGGATAGCAATCAGCCCCAGCATTTT. This chain connects TRBV15 to TRBJ1-5; D call uncertain. Germline V CDR1 and CDR2: LNHNV, YYDKDF (reference sequence). This CDR3 is built from 15 residues. Trimming stripped 5 bases from V and 0 bases from J, with 11 bases between.

The chain employs TRBV30 and TRBJ2-1, with 7 bases lining up with TRBD1. The germline gives CDR1 GTSNPN, CDR2 SVGIG (reference sequence). V lost 2 bases and J lost 0; bases outside the gene matches: 4. CDR3 length equals 15 residues. The CDR3 DNA sequence: TGTGCCTGGAGTTCGGACAGGAACTCCTACAATGAGCAGTTCTTC. It translates to CAWSSDRNSYNEQFF.